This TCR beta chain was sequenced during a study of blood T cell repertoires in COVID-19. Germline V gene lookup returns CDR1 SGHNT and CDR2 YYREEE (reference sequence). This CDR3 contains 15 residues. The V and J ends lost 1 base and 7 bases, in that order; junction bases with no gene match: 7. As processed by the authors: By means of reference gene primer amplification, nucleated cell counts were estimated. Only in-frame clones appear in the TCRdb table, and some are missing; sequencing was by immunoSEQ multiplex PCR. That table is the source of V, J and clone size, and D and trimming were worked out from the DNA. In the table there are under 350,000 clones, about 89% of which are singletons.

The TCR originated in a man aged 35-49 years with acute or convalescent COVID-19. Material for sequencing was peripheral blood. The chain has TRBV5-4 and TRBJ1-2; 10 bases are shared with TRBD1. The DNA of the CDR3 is TGTGCCAGCAGCTTGCCACCCGGGACAGGGGCTGGCTACACCTTC. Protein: CASSLPPGTGAGYTF. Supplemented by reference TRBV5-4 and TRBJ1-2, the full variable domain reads ETGVTQSPTHLIKTRGQQVTLRCSSQSGHNTVSWYQQALGQGPQFIFQYYREEENGRGNFPPRFSGLQFPNYSSELNVNALELDDSALYLCASSLPPGTGAGYTFGSGTRLTVV.